This T cell receptor beta chain is from a study of cytomegalovirus exposure and HLA in healthy donors (dated by TCRdb to 2017 to 2019). As for the study more broadly: In an earlier analysis of under 600 of the donors, about 270 Gb of sequence data and 100 million or so unique TCR beta sequences from about 190 million T cells were reported. An early release covering 550 to 700 HLA-typed donors comprised about 300 gigabases of sequencing data and around 86 million unique TCR sequences. Among the approximately 430 genotyped donors, approximately 82% belonged to the genetic ancestry cluster associated with self-reported Caucasian donors. The study was designed to test whether signatures of past pathogen exposure could be identified by cataloging public T cell receptors. Using immunosequencing, the study profiled T cell repertoires from approximately 700 subjects and related those repertoires to cytomegalovirus serostatus. Besides the first cohort of 550 to 750 subjects, a separate validation cohort made up of roughly 120 different subjects was used. To predict cytomegalovirus infection status, the study brought together high-throughput TCR immunosequencing, statistical association of individual TCRs with disease status, and machine learning. A later analysis re-analyzed previously published TCR beta repertoires from 550 to 700 donors and added high-resolution HLA genotyping to study TCR occurrence patterns. In the later analysis, no new phenotypic data were used to find candidate immune exposures; instead, reliance was placed on TCR beta sequences and their occurrence across donors. An earlier analysis of around 640 of the donors used high-throughput TCR beta sequencing to judge whether each TCR beta V gene segment behaved as functional or pseudogenic. Donor age, sex, ethnicity and CMV serostatus were collected together with the repertoire data. In a later genetic analysis, genome-wide SNP genotypes for about 55% of the roughly 700 donors were used, and that subset was treated as a discovery cohort. All discovery cohort repertoires had been generated on a single sequencing platform. Both class I and class II loci were covered by HLA typing, at four-digit resolution. The number of donors typed differed by locus, with about 629-640 for A, B, C, DRB1 and DQB1, around 520 for DQA1, 606 for DPA1, and approximately 470 for DPB1. Because of strong linkage in the cohort, five DR-DQ haplotypes were treated as single units for association and clustering. Among roughly 400 genotyped donors of the cohort, an average of approximately 240,000 unique TCR beta nucleotide sequences was sequenced per donor, of which about 18% were non-productive.

This clone was detected only once. Its antigen is not yet known. No quality values exist for individual bases; no much larger clone is one base distant. The cohort consisted of approximately 670 healthy bone marrow donors. All cohort members were sampled while nominally healthy, although unrecorded immune exposures were likely present. The donor tested CMV seronegative, placing the donor among the approximately 400 seronegative members of the cohort. A peripheral blood sample was provided by each donor, and peripheral blood mononuclear cells were used for TCR beta sequencing. The Qiagen DNeasy Blood Extraction Kit was used to extract genomic DNA from the blood cell samples. Study-wide findings and limitations: Because some donors lacked HLA typing at each locus, the association tests relied only on the typed subset. Most TCR sequences were seen in very few donors, while some public TCRs were found in many individuals. A few of the identified cytomegalovirus-associated TCR beta chains were confirmed in vitro to be specific for cytomegalovirus antigens. Several of the top co-occurrence clusters appeared to be linked to parvovirus B19, influenza, CMV and Epstein-Barr virus, according to a later analysis. In a later genetic analysis, a missense DCLRE1C variant was associated with V-gene and J-gene trimming of TCR beta chains, and the association was replicated in an independent cohort. The authors suggested that the approach could potentially be extended to other disease states and immunological phenotypes. The study listed 150 to 200 TCR beta chains as associated with cytomegalovirus. When HLA alleles, especially DR and DQ, strongly co-occurred, TCR associations were difficult to assign to individual alleles. Cytomegalovirus status was reported to be diagnosed by the classifier with high specificity and sensitivity in both the original and validation cohorts. The 87-base-pair reads could not distinguish some IMGT-functional V segments, including TRBV6-2 and TRBV6-3, so those segments were excluded. A cluster of highly shared sequence variants was judged likely to be a technical artifact of the sequencing pipeline. Presence/absence analyses assumed roughly uniform sequencing depth across donors, an assumption that may not hold. A further reported finding was that TCR beta sequences accurately predicted the HLA-A and HLA-B alleles for most subjects in the first cohort. The cohort was sequenced for TCR beta chains only, and without alpha or paired-chain data the features that could be detected were limited. Most CMV-associated TCR beta chains appeared to be HLA-restricted in a later analysis, and the HLA associations seemed to be driven largely by CMV exposure. According to a later genetic analysis, donors in an Asian-associated ancestry cluster had fewer N-insertions in productive TCRs than the roughly 670-donor mean. Linkage disequilibrium might explain the correlated functional status among segregating V segments, but an unknown experimental factor could not be ruled out. About 17 rarely observed V segments, including chromosome 9 orphons, were excluded from the earlier analysis of some 590 of the donors because counts were too low. At a false discovery rate of 0.05, a later analysis linked roughly 17,000 TCR beta sequences to specific HLA alleles. A later analysis found that TCR association rates varied across HLA loci, with DRB1 alleles showing the most associated TCRs and HLA-C alleles the fewest. In a later analysis, HLA-associated TCR beta chains showed more clonal expansion and lower generation probabilities than non-associated chains that were equally common. In an earlier analysis of some 640 of the donors, most TCR beta V segments were observed in productive rearrangements about 87% or about 30% of the time, broadly matching IMGT annotations. The only immune exposure information available for the cohort was CMV serostatus.

From the germline V gene, CDR1 is SGHRS and CDR2 is YFSETQ. The germline V and J ends show losses of 0 bases and 9 bases respectively, and no gene match explains 4 bases of the junction. The cysteine opens and the phenylalanine closes a CDR3 of 15 amino acids. Of the read, only the CDR3 DNA is kept; its 45 bases are in frame from base 1. The library came from the immunoSEQ multiplex PCR assay. For the multiplex PCR, a mixture combining 60 forward primers for TCR Vbeta segments and 13 reverse primers for TCR Jbeta segments was used. The CDR3 region of rearranged TCR beta genes was amplified from genomic DNA with a multiplex PCR assay. On the Illumina HiSeq System, the amplified TCR beta libraries were sequenced as 87-base-pair reads. The authors' analysis ran thus. Across the 500 to 750 repertoires, a later analysis counted 78 million or so unique TCR beta chains, roughly 11 million of which were shared by at least two donors. Raw reads were error-corrected and collapsed into unique sequences by a nearest-neighbor algorithm in which closely related sequences were merged to remove PCR and sequencing errors. To assign V, D and J gene segments, CDR3 sequences were aligned to IMGT reference sequences. For a sequence to be retained, at least a six-nucleotide match to both a V gene segment and a J gene segment was required. A rearrangement counted as productive if the CDR3 had no stop codons and remained in frame with V and J, and every other rearrangement counted as non-productive. CDR3 was defined by IMGT convention, running from the second conserved V-encoded cysteine to the conserved J-encoded phenylalanine. The earlier analysis of about 570 of the donors excluded any sequence lacking an unambiguous match to a single V gene segment. An earlier analysis of fewer than 750 of the donors classified V segments as functional when productive rearrangements were above 56.7% and as segregating when the standard deviation between donors was above 5%. To diagnose cytomegalovirus status from the catalog of TCR beta chain sequences, a statistical classification framework was built. In a later analysis, V and J genes were assigned by comparing TCR nucleotide sequences against IMGT/GENE-DB human TR gene sequences. The TCRdist pipeline was used in a later analysis to assign CDR3 sequences and most-parsimonious VDJ recombination scenarios. In a later analysis, each TCR beta chain was defined by its CDR3 amino acid sequence together with its V-gene family, and reads lacking a unique V-gene family were excluded. A later analysis removed 592 highly shared, low-generation-probability nucleotide sequences to deal with suspected cross-contamination and a sequencing artifact. A later analysis calculated a clonal expansion index for each public chain from normalized within-repertoire ranks of inferred template counts. In a later analysis, generation probabilities were computed using a VDJ recombination model fitted to out-of-frame rearrangements, and the results were checked against IGoR. A later analysis scored TCR-TCR, TCR-HLA and TCR-CMV co-occurrence with hypergeometric tests, applying a repertoire-size bias correction to TCR pairs. In a later analysis, false discovery rates were estimated by permuting HLA or CMV assignments 20 times. In a later analysis, co-occurring TCRs were grouped using DBSCAN, with TCRdist sequence similarity added in when clustering inside HLA-allele-positive subsets. For co-occurrence clustering, repertoires with fewer than 30,000 or more than 120,000 public chains were excluded, along with five repertoires with anomalous nucleotide sharing. The clones in this table, taken by TCRdb from immuneACCESS, are in-frame only. Not every clone is retained; where verified, under half of the shortfall comes from an unresolved V gene, and the cause of the rest is unknown. That table is the source of V, J and clone size, and D and trimming were worked out from the DNA. The sample table contains approximately 100,000 clones; only one count was recorded for more than 60% of them. The top ten constitute roughly 2.6% of the sample.

This chain joins TRBV5-1 to TRBJ1-6, with 9 bases in between that match TRBD1. The sequencing input was PBMCs. The TCR comes from a female donor in good health and CMV-seronegative. The nucleotide sequence is TGCGCCAGCAGCTTGGAGGGGACAGGGAGTTCACCCCTCCACTTT. Its product reads: CASSLEGTGSSPLHF.